Presented here are 29 T cell receptor beta chains from one specimen sequenced in a study of monozygotic twins with inflammatory bowel disease. TCRdb reprocessed the 5' RACE reads and reports one entry per CDR3 protein, with no DNA. Recorded for this sample: approximately 390,000 distinct CDR3 sequences. Sequencing input: blood. These receptors were obtained from a human donor with ulcerative colitis or Crohn's disease, or a healthy co-twin of an affected twin (not recorded which).

This chain joins TRBV12-3 or TRBV12-4 and TRBJ2-7; no DNA is available, so the TRBD1 call from TCRdb remains unchecked. This CDR3 contains 13 residues. The CDR3 protein is CASSTGVSYEQYF.

The chain recombines TRBV27 with TRBJ1-6. Germline CDR1 reads MNHEY; CDR2 reads SMNVEV (reference sequence). CDR3 length equals 14 residues. The CDR3 protein is CASSLSYGDSPLHF.

The chain has TRBV28 and TRBJ2-7; TCRdb returns TRBD1, unconfirmable since there is no DNA. CDR1 and CDR2 from the germline V gene are MDHEN and SYDVKM. This CDR3 is built from 15 residues. The CDR3 here is CASSAPGTVIYEQYF.

The genes are TRBV7-2 and TRBJ1-5; the D call from TCRdb, TRBD1, cannot be confirmed without DNA. Germline lookup yields CDR1 SGHTA and CDR2 FQGNSA. CDR3 length equals 14 residues. The CDR3 sequence: CASSFDRGNQPQHF.

The genes are TRBV27 and TRBJ2-2; without DNA, the TCRdb call of TRBD1 cannot be checked. This CDR3 is built from 13 residues. Germline-derived CDR1 and CDR2 are MNHEY and SMNVEV (reference sequence). CDR3 loop: CASSPGWIGELFF.

The genes are TRBV5-5 and TRBJ2-3; TCRdb indicates TRBD1, and absent DNA this call remains unverified. Per germline, CDR1 SGHKS and CDR2 YYEKEE (reference sequence). The CDR3 sequence is 16 residues long. CDR3: CASNFGGTGPTDTQYF.

The chain combines TRBV28 with TRBJ2-7; absent DNA, TCRdb's TRBD2 call cannot be checked. The CDR3 spans 17 residues. The germline gives CDR1 MDHEN, CDR2 SYDVKM. The CDR3 loop reads CASSSRASGRASYEQYF.

This rearrangement joins TRBV6-6 to TRBJ2-1; without DNA, the TCRdb call of TRBD1 cannot be checked. CDR1 MNHNY and CDR2 SVGAGI come from the germline V gene (reference sequence). The CDR3 loop spans 11 amino acids. CDR3 residues: CATRGNNEQFF.

V and J are TRBV4-1 and TRBJ1-1; the D gene TCRdb calls, TRBD1, cannot be checked with no DNA. The CDR3 sequence is 13 residues long. CDR1 and CDR2 from the germline V gene are MGHRA and YSYEKL. The CDR3: CASSQEERGEAFF.

The chain has TRBV4-2 and TRBJ2-7; the D gene TCRdb calls, TRBD1, cannot be checked with no DNA. This CDR3 is 14 amino acids long. Germline V gene sequence: CDR1 LGHNA, CDR2 YNFKEQ. The CDR3 reads CASSQYLGPYEQYF.

The V and J genes are TRBV10-3 and TRBJ2-6. The CDR3 covers 19 residues. Germline V gene sequence: CDR1 ENHRY, CDR2 SYGVKD. The chain's CDR3 is CAISEVRQNTRSGANVLTF.

This sequence joins TRBV20-1 and TRBJ2-5; the D gene TCRdb calls, TRBD1, cannot be checked with no DNA. The germline V gene encodes CDR1 DFQATT and CDR2 SNEGSKA (reference sequence). CDR3 length: 15 residues. CDR3 loop: CSARAKDRGPETQYF.

The genes are TRBV5-1 and TRBJ2-5. The germline V gene has CDR1 SGHRS and CDR2 YFSETQ. CDR3 length equals 13 residues. CDR3 amino acids: CASRGSEQETQYF.

The chain combines TRBV7-9 with TRBJ2-1. The germline gives CDR1 SEHNR, CDR2 FQNEAQ (reference sequence). CDR3 length: 12 amino acids. The chain's CDR3 is CASSLNLYEQFF.

The CDR3 reads CASSKLRGQRPGSGRQYF. This chain links TRBV21-1 with TRBJ2-7; TCRdb indicates TRBD1, and absent DNA this call remains unverified. TRBV21-1 is a pseudogene. CDR3 size: 18 residues.

J is TRBJ2-1 and V is TRBV12-3 or TRBV12-4; TCRdb names TRBD2, which stays unverified in the absence of DNA. This CDR3 is built from 16 residues. CDR3 protein: CASSLRPLLSLHEQFF.

The rearrangement links TRBV7-2 to TRBJ2-7; checking the TCRdb D call of TRBD2 is not possible without DNA. CDR3 size: 16 residues. CDR1 SGHTA and CDR2 FQGNSA come from the germline V gene. This chain's CDR3 is CASSLVLAGESYEQYF.

The gene calls are TRBV7-6 and TRBJ1-1. The CDR3 totals 13 residues. CDR1 and CDR2 from the germline V gene are SGHVS and FNYEAQ. The CDR3 reads CASQASMNTEAFF.

The rearrangement links TRBV5-4 to TRBJ1-2; TCRdb picks TRBD1, but there is no DNA to check that call. The germline V gene encodes CDR1 SGHNT and CDR2 YYREEE (reference sequence). The CDR3 contains 15 residues. CDR3 loop: CASSLGGQGDYGYTF. Drawing the rest from reference TRBV5-4 and TRBJ1-2, the complete variable domain is ETGVTQSPTHLIKTRGQQVTLRCSSQSGHNTVSWYQQALGQGPQFIFQYYREEENGRGNFPPRFSGLQFPNYSSELNVNALELDDSALYLCASSLGGQGDYGYTFGSGTRLTVV.

The chain couples TRBV6-6 to TRBJ2-2; no DNA is available, so the TRBD1 call from TCRdb remains unchecked. The germline CDR1 and CDR2 sequences are MNHNY and SVGAGI (reference sequence). The CDR3 sequence is 13 residues long. The CDR3 protein is CASSYPLSGELFF.

The chain is built from TRBV11-1 and TRBJ2-3; TCRdb reports TRBD1, a call that lacks DNA to check it against. Germline V CDR1 and CDR2: SGHAT, FQDESV (reference sequence). This CDR3 is 18 amino acids long. CDR3 residues: CASSGEDSLPQSTDTQYF.

This CDR3 reads CASSPTDKISYEQYF. The chain recombines TRBV9 with TRBJ2-7. Germline V gene sequence: CDR1 SGDLS, CDR2 YYNGEE. The CDR3 totals 15 residues.

The rearrangement uses TRBV20-1 and TRBJ2-7; TCRdb's D gene call, TRBD1, goes unchecked for lack of DNA. CDR1 and CDR2 (germline): DFQATT, SNEGSKA (reference sequence). This CDR3 has 13 residues. Here the CDR3 reads CSAGRGIGDEQYF.

The chain employs TRBV7-2 and TRBJ2-5; no DNA is available, so the TRBD1 call from TCRdb remains unchecked. The CDR3 totals 18 residues. Germline assignment: CDR1 SGHTA and CDR2 FQGNSA. CDR3 in amino acids: CASSLVSLSGGGQETQYF.

The chain joins TRBV5-6 to TRBJ2-7; TCRdb indicates TRBD1, and absent DNA this call remains unverified. Per germline, CDR1 SGHDT and CDR2 YYEEEE. The CDR3 is 17 amino acids. The CDR3 loop reads CASSLRPGTGVVYEQYF.

The chain carries TRBV12-3 or TRBV12-4 and TRBJ1-1; the D gene TCRdb calls, TRBD1, cannot be checked with no DNA. The length of the CDR3 is 17 residues. The CDR3 region is CASTSGGRGGRGTEAFF.

The chain couples TRBV5-4 to TRBJ2-3; the D call of TRBD1 rests on TCRdb alone, since no DNA is present to check it. From germline, CDR1 is SGHNT and CDR2 YYREEE (reference sequence). The CDR3 runs to 12 residues. This CDR3 is CASSHDRAQQYF.

V usage is TRBV20-1 and J usage is TRBJ2-1. The germline gives CDR1 DFQATT, CDR2 SNEGSKA (reference sequence). This CDR3 is built from 16 residues. This CDR3 reads CSARNPSGSSYNEQFF.

This sequence joins TRBV19 and TRBJ2-1; TCRdb selects TRBD1, and the lack of DNA leaves this call unchecked. CDR1 LNHDA and CDR2 SQIVND come from the germline V gene (reference sequence). The CDR3 consists of 15 residues. The CDR3 sequence is CASKPLAGAYNEQFF. Drawing the rest from reference TRBV19 and TRBJ2-1, the complete variable domain is DGGITQSPKYLFRKEGQNVTLSCEQNLNHDAMYWYRQDPGQGLRLIYYSQIVNDFQKGDIAEGYSVSREKKESFPLTVTSAQKNPTAFYLCASKPLAGAYNEQFFGPGTRLTVL.